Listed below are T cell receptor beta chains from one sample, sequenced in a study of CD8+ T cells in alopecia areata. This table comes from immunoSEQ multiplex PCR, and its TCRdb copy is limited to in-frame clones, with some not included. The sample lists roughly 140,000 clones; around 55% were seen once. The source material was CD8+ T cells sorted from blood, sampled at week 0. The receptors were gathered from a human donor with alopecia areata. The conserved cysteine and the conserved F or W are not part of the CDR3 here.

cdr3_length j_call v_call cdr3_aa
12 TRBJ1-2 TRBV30 AWSVAGDNYGYT
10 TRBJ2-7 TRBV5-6 ASSPGSSEQY
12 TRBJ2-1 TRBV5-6 ASSPVAGGGEQF
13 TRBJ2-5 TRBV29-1 SVEFWQGADETQY
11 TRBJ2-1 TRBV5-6 AAQRGGENEQF
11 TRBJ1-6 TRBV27 ASSLLASSPLH
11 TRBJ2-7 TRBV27 ASSQQGSYEQY
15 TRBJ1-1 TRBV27 ASSPLTGGLRDTEAF
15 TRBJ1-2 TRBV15 ATSRDGTANLRYGYT
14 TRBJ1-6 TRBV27 ASSLKGPRGDSPLH
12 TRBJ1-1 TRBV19 ATRDRSWDTEAF
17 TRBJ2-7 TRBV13 ASSLSVGEAGTVRDEQY
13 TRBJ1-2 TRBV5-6 ASSQRSLANYGYT
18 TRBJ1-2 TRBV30 AWRTVPLPGQGPFYYGYT
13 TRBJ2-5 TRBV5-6 ASSTPGQGGETQY
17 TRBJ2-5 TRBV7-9 ASSSLPAPRLAGQETQY
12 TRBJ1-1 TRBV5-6 ASSLTGSNTEAF
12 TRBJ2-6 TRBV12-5 ASEGDSGANVLT
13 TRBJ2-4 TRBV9 ASSGTLQGAAIQY
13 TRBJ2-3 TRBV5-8 ASSQDPSSADTQY
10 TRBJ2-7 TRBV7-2 ASSLTSYEQY
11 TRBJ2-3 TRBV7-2 ASSDGTTDTQY